This T cell receptor (beta chain) came from a study of OX40 agonist ivuxolimab in advanced cancers. This clone was counted only a few times. Its specificity is not known. CDR1 MDHEN and CDR2 SYDVKM come from the germline V gene. The CDR3 extends over 12 amino acids. Deletions cut 7 bases from V and 0 bases from J, with 7 bases between. Profiled with immunoSEQ multiplex PCR; TCRdb holds only in-frame clones, not every one. The sample shows approximately 70,000 clones, 80% to 95% of them seen only once. Study-wide findings and caveats: It was not determined which antigens were specifically recognized by the peripheral T cells that had undergone clonal expansion.

The sequencing used CD4+ or CD8+ T cells sorted from blood, collected in a trial of the OX40 agonist ivuxolimab. This sequence joins TRBV28 and TRBJ2-7, with D unresolved. The TCR originated in an adult with an advanced solid tumor such as melanoma, head and neck, liver or kidney cancer. DNA of the CDR3: TGTGCCAGCAAGTACTCCTCCTACGAGCAGTACTTC. Its translation: CASKYSSYEQYF.